This TCR beta chain was sequenced for a study of blood T cell repertoires in COVID-19. Study information: The United States, Italy and Spain supplied acute and convalescent COVID-19 samples.

Which cohort a participant joined came from the clinical history participants gave. Recovery meant two consecutive negative NP/OP PCR tests, professional clearance, or resolved symptoms. Clones were sequenced by immunoSEQ multiplex PCR, and TCRdb holds only the in-frame ones, with some missing. The sample has some 150,000 clones; around 82% are singletons. Trimming left V 0 bases short and J 7 bases short, with 16 bases between. Germline V lookup: CDR1 SGDLS, CDR2 YYNGEE. The CDR3 loop spans 15 amino acids. The genes are TRBV9 and TRBJ1-1, with D perhaps TRBD1 (6 bases). Sample: PBMCs or T cells enriched from blood (not recorded which). The TCR sequence derives from a woman between 50 and 59 years old who had recovered from COVID-19. CDR3: CASSVEGVYGGEAFF. As DNA, the CDR3 is TGTGCCAGCAGCGTAGAGGGGGTTTATGGGGGTGAAGCTTTCTTT. The full variable domain, rest sourced from reference TRBV9 and TRBJ1-1, is DSGVTQTPKHLITATGQRVTLRCSPRSGDLSVYWYQQSLDQGLQFLIQYYNGEERAKGNILERFSAQQFPDLHSELNLSSLELGDSALYFCASSVEGVYGGEAFFGQGTRLTVV.